The present T cell receptor (beta chain) was sequenced within a study of blood T cell repertoires in COVID-19. Trimming took off 2 bases at V and 0 bases at J, with 20 bases between the two ends. Germline V lookup: CDR1 SSHAT, CDR2 FNYEAQ (reference sequence). The length of the CDR3 is 19 residues. Original methodology: How many nucleated cells were present was estimated from reference gene primer amplification. Profiling relied on immunoSEQ multiplex PCR, and the TCRdb table lists in-frame clones only, not all of them. V and J calls plus clone size are reproduced from that table; the DNA served to infer D and trimming. The table records a few hundred thousand clones, more than 70% of them present only once.

The specimen was PBMCs or T cells enriched from blood (not recorded which). This sequence joins TRBV7-7 and TRBJ2-1, with TRBD2 as a possible D gene (5 bases). The receptor was derived from a man aged 40-50 years in a cohort exposed to, infected with or recovered from COVID-19 (not recorded which). The CDR3 reads CASSLNPRGRVVSYNEQFF. The CDR3 DNA is TGTGCCAGCAGCTTAAACCCCCGGGGTCGGGTTGTCTCCTACAATGAGCAGTTCTTC.